The entry below describes one T cell receptor beta chain. The antigen is undetermined. Mismatch with germline at one junction end may stem from a read error. The CDR3 is 12 residues long. CDR1 is SEHNR and CDR2 is FQNEAQ in the germline V gene (reference sequence). This entry belongs to a study of brain metastases from non-small cell lung cancer. Overall study results and limits: Metastases had sparse T cells but largely shared repertoires with primaries. Brain metastases had lower T-cell infiltration than primary tumors.

The protocol was immunoSEQ multiplex PCR, while the TCRdb copy is restricted to in-frame clones and leaves out a portion. The sample has over 250 clones, 85% seen once. The specimen was tissue from a brain metastasis. The receptor's source is a donor aged 40 or older with non-small cell lung cancer. The chain links TRBV7-9 to TRBJ1-5; D gene uncertain. The CDR3 nucleotides are TGTGTCAGCAGCTTGAGTAATCAGCCCCAGCATTTT. It translates to CVSSLSNQPQHF.